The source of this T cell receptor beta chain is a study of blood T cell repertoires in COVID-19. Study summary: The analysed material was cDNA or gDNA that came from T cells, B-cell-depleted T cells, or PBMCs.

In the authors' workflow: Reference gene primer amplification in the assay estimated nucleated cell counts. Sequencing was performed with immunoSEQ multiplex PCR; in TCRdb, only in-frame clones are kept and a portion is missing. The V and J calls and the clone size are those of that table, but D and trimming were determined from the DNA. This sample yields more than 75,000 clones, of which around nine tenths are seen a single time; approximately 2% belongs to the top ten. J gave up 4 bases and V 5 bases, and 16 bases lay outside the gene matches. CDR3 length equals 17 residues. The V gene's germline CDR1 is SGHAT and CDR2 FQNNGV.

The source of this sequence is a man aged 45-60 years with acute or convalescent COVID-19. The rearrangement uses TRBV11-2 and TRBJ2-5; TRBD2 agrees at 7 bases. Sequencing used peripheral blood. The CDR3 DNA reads TGTGCCAGCAGCCCCTTGGGGATCCGGGGGGAAGGAGAGACCCAGTACTTC. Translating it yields CASSPLGIRGEGETQYF.